The T cell receptor (beta chain) under discussion was sequenced for a study of blood T cell repertoires in COVID-19. Overall study context: Specimens from acute and convalescent COVID-19 originated in the United States, Italy and Spain. Nucleic acid was either cDNA or gDNA, and it came from T cells, B-cell-depleted T cells, or PBMCs.

Methods used by the authors: It was from reference gene primer amplification that nucleated cell counts were estimated. TCRdb keeps only in-frame clones here, not all; method: immunoSEQ multiplex PCR. V and J calls and clone size follow that table, whereas D and trimming were derived from the DNA. Of roughly 100,000 clones detected, roughly 80% appear once; the ten largest clones hold 15% to 20%. Per the germline V gene, CDR1 is SGHAT and CDR2 is FQNNGV. This CDR3 spans 17 amino acids. Trimming cost V 5 bases and J 3 bases; bases outside gene matches: 11. Sequencing was done on a sample of peripheral blood. This chain joins TRBV11-2 and TRBJ1-1; TRBD1 matches at 11 bases. The TCR sequence derives from a woman in her seventies with acute or convalescent COVID-19. DNA of the CDR3: TGTGCCAGCAGCGGCTCGGGACAGGGGGTTTTGTACACTGAAGCTTTCTTT. Its protein product is CASSGSGQGVLYTEAFF.